This passage covers 7 T cell receptor beta chains from one sample sequenced in a study of lymphopenia after photon versus proton radiotherapy. Measured with immunoSEQ multiplex PCR; TCRdb has only the in-frame clones, and not every one. The sample comprises under 35,000 clones, over 70% of which are singletons, and more than 12% rests with the top ten. Specimen: peripheral blood, collected from a patient treated with proton-based radiotherapy. The receptors originated from a woman aged 70 to 79 with pancreatic cancer.

The V gene is TRBV30, the J gene TRBJ1-3; the match to TRBD1 covers 9 bases. V shed 5 bases and J 1 base; nucleotides not matched to a gene: 6. Germline loops: CDR1 GTSNPN, CDR2 SVGIG (reference sequence). The CDR3 consists of 15 residues. The CDR3 loop is CAWAAGTGSGNTIYF. The DNA for the CDR3 is TGTGCCTGGGCCGCAGGGACAGGGTCTGGAAACACCATATATTTT.

The chain is built from TRBV30 and TRBJ2-3, with 11 bases fitting TRBD1. Germline lookup yields CDR1 GTSNPN and CDR2 SVGIG (reference sequence). The CDR3 runs 14 residues. V shed 4 bases, J shed 3 bases, and the junction held 3 bases outside the gene matches. The chain's CDR3 is CAWIRDRGTDTQYF. The CDR3, as DNA: TGTGCCTGGATTCGGGACAGGGGGACAGATACGCAGTATTTT.

The chain employs TRBV7-2 and TRBJ1-5, with 10 bases fitting TRBD1. CDR1 and CDR2 from the germline V gene are SGHTA and FQGNSA. V lost 2 bases, J lost 5 bases, and 15 bases stayed unmatched. The CDR3 has 19 residues. The CDR3 loop reads CASSLRSGTGVLADQPQHF. Here the CDR3 DNA reads TGTGCCAGCAGCTTACGGTCGGGGACAGGGGTTCTCGCGGATCAGCCCCAGCATTTT.

This clone has just a few counts. The chain employs TRBV28 and TRBJ2-3; D gene uncertain. V was pared by 5 bases and J by 0 bases, with 12 bases between. Per the germline V gene, CDR1 is MDHEN and CDR2 is SYDVKM. The length of the CDR3 is 15 residues. DNA for the CDR3: TGTGCCAGCAGTCCCGGCCAGCTGAGCACAGATACGCAGTATTTT. Amino acids: CASSPGQLSTDTQYF.

The gene calls are TRBV2 and TRBJ1-3; D gene uncertain. Trimming stripped 2 bases from V and 11 bases from J, with 10 bases between. The CDR3 sequence is 12 residues long. CDR1 is SNHLY, CDR2 FYNNEI, per germline. CDR3: CASSEIEVPIYF. Written as DNA, the CDR3 is TGTGCCAGCAGTGAAATTGAGGTACCCATATATTTT.

V is TRBV27 and J is TRBJ1-2; tentative D call: TRBD1 (6 bases). The V gene lost 2 bases and the J gene lost 6 bases, with 10 bases spanning the gap. CDR1 and CDR2 (germline): MNHEY, SMNVEV (reference sequence). The CDR3 loop spans 13 amino acids. CDR3 loop: CASSLTGPNGYTF. CDR3 bases: TGTGCCAGCAGTTTAACAGGGCCAAATGGCTACACCTTC.

The V gene is TRBV6-5, the J gene TRBJ2-5, with D perhaps TRBD2 (5 bases). CDR1 MNHEY and CDR2 SVGAGI come from the germline V gene. The V end was cut by 6 bases, the J end by 9 bases, with 17 bases between. The CDR3 runs 13 residues. CDR3 sequence (DNA): TGTGCCAGCAGCCAGGACCGGACTGCGGCCCAGTACTTC. It translates to CASSQDRTAAQYF.